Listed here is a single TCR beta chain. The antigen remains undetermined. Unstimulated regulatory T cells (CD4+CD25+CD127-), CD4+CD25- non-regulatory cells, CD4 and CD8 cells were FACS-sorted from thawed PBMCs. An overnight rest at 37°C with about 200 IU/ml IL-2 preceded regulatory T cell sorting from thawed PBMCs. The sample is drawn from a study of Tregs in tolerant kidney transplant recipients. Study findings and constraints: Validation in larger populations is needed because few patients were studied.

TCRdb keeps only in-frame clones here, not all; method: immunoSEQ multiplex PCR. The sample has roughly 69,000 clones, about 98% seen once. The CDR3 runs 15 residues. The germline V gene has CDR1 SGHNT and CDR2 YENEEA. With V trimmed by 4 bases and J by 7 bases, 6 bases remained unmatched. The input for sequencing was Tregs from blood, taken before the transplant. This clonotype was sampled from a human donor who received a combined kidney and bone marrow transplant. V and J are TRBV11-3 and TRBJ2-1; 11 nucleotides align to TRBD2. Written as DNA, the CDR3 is TGTGCCAGCAGCTCCAATAGCGGGAGGGGGAATGAGCAGTTCTTC. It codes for CASSSNSGRGNEQFF.